This T cell receptor (beta chain) was sequenced for a study of identical twins. Through template switching, a universal primer site was introduced, and the cDNA contained unique molecular identifiers. TCRdb passed the 5' RACE reads through MiXCR, listing each CDR3 protein once. The sample lists approximately 190,000 distinct CDR3 sequences; roughly 15% were seen once. Healthy Caucasian individuals made up all the donors. The CDR3 is 13 amino acids. Germline CDR1 reads MNHNY; CDR2 reads SVGAGI (reference sequence). Trimming took 7 bases from V and 2 from J, leaving 10 bases between them. The same specimen was also included in a second study, on T cells expressing NK-cell markers.

Material: CD8+ T cells sorted from blood. This chain links TRBV6-6 with TRBJ2-3; no reliable D call. This clonotype originated in a woman aged 18-29 years in good health. CDR3 DNA: TGTGCCAGCACCGCCATGGTCACAGATACGCAGTATTTT. Protein: CASTAMVTDTQYF.